The 19 T cell receptor beta chains reported below all come from one sample, sequenced in a study of T cells in Graves' hyperthyroidism and ophthalmopathy (dated by TCRdb to between 2018 and 2021). The library was generated by multiplex PCR. Instrument on record: Illumina HiSeq 2000. The TCR beta CDR3 regions were amplified from RNA transcripts. The first round of RT-PCR for the TCR CDR3 was performed with the HTBI primer set and the Qiagen OneStep RT-PCR kit. TCRdb cleaned the public reads at Q25 with fastp, built clones with MiXCR and kept in-frame beta chains. CDR3 protein duplicates are merged, each entry listing the most common genes and DNA. The sample profile shows 300,000 to 450,000 distinct CDR3 sequences; approximately 15% of them were found once. Roughly 11% of the sample comes from the top ten. Sequenced sample: blood. The source of these receptors is a woman aged 55-75 years with Graves' hyperthyroidism.

This clonotype was recorded many times. This chain connects TRBV13 to TRBJ2-1; D uncertain. The germline CDR1 and CDR2 sequences are PRHDT and FYEKMQ (reference sequence). Trimming left V 4 bases short and J 10 bases short, with 20 bases between. The CDR3 is 15 amino acids. CDR3 nucleotides: TGTGCCAGCAGCTCGGCCGGCCTACCCCTCGGGGAGCAGTTCTTC. Its protein is CASSSAGLPLGEQFF.

This clonotype was detected a few times. The chain combines TRBV4-1 with TRBJ2-7; 16 nucleotides line up with TRBD2. Germline CDR1 is MGHRA and CDR2 is YSYEKL. The CDR3 length is 19 residues. J gave up 6 bases and V 4 bases, and 15 bases lay outside the gene matches. The CDR3 loop is CASSPSGTSGRAALSEQYF. DNA for the CDR3: TGCGCCAGCAGCCCTAGTGGGACTAGCGGGAGGGCCGCTTTGAGCGAGCAGTACTTC.

The table lists this clonotype with a few counts. The conserved phenylalanine or tryptophan normally closing the CDR3 is absent here, so this likely arose from a read error. The chain is built from TRBV4-1 and TRBJ1-4; D not resolved. The CDR3 spans 15 residues. V shed 1 base and J shed 8 bases, with 14 bases lying between them. Germline CDR1 is MGHRA and CDR2 is YSYEKL. The CDR3, as DNA: TGCGCCAGCAGCCAAGCCATCGTATTCCGCGAAAAACTGTTTCTT. Amino acids: CASSQAIVFREKLFL.

This clonotype has just a few counts. J is TRBJ1-4 and V is TRBV7-9, with 8 bases that match TRBD1. Germline values: CDR1 SEHNR, CDR2 FQNEAQ (reference sequence). The V segment lost 5 bases and the J segment 4 bases; nucleotides outside the gene matches: 3. The CDR3 loop spans 14 amino acids. The CDR3 nucleotides are TGTGCCAGCAGCGCGGGACAGGTTAATGAAAAACTGTTTTTT. Protein: CASSAGQVNEKLFF.

This clonotype occurred many times. The J gene is TRBJ1-4, the V gene TRBV18; possibly TRBD1 for D (6 bases). The V end was cut by 5 bases, the J end by 3 bases, with 13 bases between. CDR1 KGHSH and CDR2 LQKENI come from the germline V gene. The CDR3 sequence is 15 residues long. This CDR3 is CASSARGGANEKLFF. CDR3 nucleotide sequence: TGTGCCAGCTCAGCCCGAGGGGGGGCTAATGAAAAACTGTTTTTT.

The chain has TRBV9 and TRBJ1-2; D call uncertain. Trimming shortened V by 3 bases and J by 2 bases, and 11 bases separated the two germline ends. This CDR3 has 14 residues. The germline gives CDR1 SGDLS, CDR2 YYNGEE. The CDR3 reads CASSGVGNNYGYTF. DNA for the CDR3: TGTGCCAGCAGCGGTGTAGGGAACAACTATGGCTACACCTTC.

There are many counts of this clonotype. The chain links TRBV11-2 to TRBJ1-6; no reliable D call. The CDR3 has 13 amino acids. Per the germline V gene, CDR1 is SGHAT and CDR2 is FQNNGV. With 3 bases removed from V and 5 bases from J, the gap between germline ends came to 5 bases. CDR3 loop: CASSLDHNSPLHF. The CDR3 DNA reads TGTGCCAGCAGCTTGGACCATAATTCACCCCTCCACTTT.

With regard to this clonotype: The germline gene is not matched at one end of the junction; a read error may be the cause. This chain connects TRBV6-1 to TRBJ2-7; D assignment may be TRBD1 or TRBD2 (5 bases each). The CDR3 loop spans 15 amino acids. CDR1 and CDR2 (germline): MNHNS, SASEGT. This CDR3 is CASGETGRSSYEQYF. CDR3 DNA: TGTGCCAGCGGTGAAACGGGACGGAGCTCCTACGAGCAGTACTTC.

The rearrangement uses TRBV7-8 and TRBJ2-1, with D perhaps matching TRBD2 (6 bases). The CDR3 consists of 17 residues. V shed 3 bases and J shed 6 bases, with 21 bases lying between them. Germline assignment: CDR1 SGHVS and CDR2 FQNEAQ. In DNA, the CDR3 is TGTGCCAGCAGCTTGGGGCTAGCGCCGGAGATGTCCAATGAGCAGTTCTTC. It specifies CASSLGLAPEMSNEQFF. Full variable domain (rest looked up from reference TRBV7-8 and TRBJ2-1): GAGVSQSPRYKVAKRGQDVALRCDPISGHVSLFWYQQALGQGPEFLTYFQNEAQLDKSGLPSDRFFAERPEGSVSTLKIQRTQQEDSAVYLCASSLGLAPEMSNEQFFGPGTRLTVL.

This clonotype was recorded many times. This sequence joins TRBV14 and TRBJ2-7; perhaps TRBD2 as D (6 bases). V lost 5 bases, J lost 0 bases, and 11 bases lay in between. CDR1 and CDR2 from the germline V gene are SGHDN and FVKESK. This CDR3 has 14 amino acids. The CDR3 region has the DNA TGTGCCAGCAGCTCCACGCGGGGCTCCTACGAGCAGTACTTC. It translates to CASSSTRGSYEQYF.

J is TRBJ2-7 and V is TRBV19; the match to TRBD1 covers 8 bases. This CDR3 is built from 15 residues. From germline, CDR1 is LNHDA and CDR2 SQIVND (reference sequence). J was trimmed by 5 bases and V by 5 bases; bases with no gene match: 11. The CDR3 sequence: CASSPTGGWLDEQYF. The CDR3 DNA sequence: TGTGCCAGTAGTCCAACAGGGGGTTGGTTGGACGAGCAGTACTTC. Drawing the rest from reference TRBV19 and TRBJ2-7, the complete variable domain is DGGITQSPKYLFRKEGQNVTLSCEQNLNHDAMYWYRQDPGQGLRLIYYSQIVNDFQKGDIAEGYSVSREKKESFPLTVTSAQKNPTAFYLCASSPTGGWLDEQYFGPGTRLTVT.

This clonotype was detected many times. This chain joins TRBV13 and TRBJ2-1, with D possibly being TRBD1 (6 bases). CDR1 is PRHDT and CDR2 is FYEKMQ in the germline V gene (reference sequence). This CDR3 is built from 16 residues. Trimming removed 5 bases at V and 0 bases at J, with 14 bases between. CDR3 protein: CASSPPRGSSYNEQFF. The DNA for the CDR3 is TGTGCCAGCAGCCCACCTAGGGGGAGCTCCTACAATGAGCAGTTCTTC.

This clonotype was picked up many times. The chain links TRBV9 to TRBJ2-7, with 10 bases that match TRBD1. Germline values: CDR1 SGDLS, CDR2 YYNGEE. With V trimmed by 0 bases and J by 5 bases, 5 bases remained unmatched. The CDR3 sequence is 15 residues long. The CDR3: CASSVAGDRGNEQYF. CDR3 DNA sequence: TGTGCCAGCAGCGTAGCGGGGGACAGGGGAAACGAGCAGTACTTC.

This clonotype was counted between two and nine times. The J gene is TRBJ2-3, the V gene TRBV14, with 7 bases lining up with TRBD2. Germline values: CDR1 SGHDN, CDR2 FVKESK. J was trimmed by 3 bases and V by 3 bases; bases with no gene match: 9. The CDR3 runs to 16 residues. The CDR3 DNA reads TGTGCCAGCAGCCATTCGGTCGGGCGGGGGACAGATACGCAGTATTTT. The encoded protein is CASSHSVGRGTDTQYF.

This clonotype was recorded many times. The chain couples TRBV20-1 to TRBJ2-1; D remains unclear. With 6 bases removed from V and 3 bases from J, the gap between germline ends came to 15 bases. Looked up from germline, CDR1 is DFQATT and CDR2 is SNEGSKA (reference sequence). This CDR3 comprises 14 residues. The CDR3 DNA sequence: TGCAGTGCCTCACACTGGCGGAGCTACAATGAGCAGTTCTTC. Amino acid sequence: CSASHWRSYNEQFF.

This clonotype appeared many times. This sequence joins TRBV5-1 and TRBJ2-5; tentatively, D is TRBD1 (6 bases). Trimming took 0 bases from V and 11 from J, leaving 14 bases between them. Germline assignment: CDR1 SGHRS and CDR2 YFSETQ. This CDR3 contains 13 residues. The CDR3 loop is CASSLEDGTQQYF. In nucleotides, the CDR3 is TGCGCCAGCAGCTTGGAGGACGGGACACAACAGTACTTC.

At least ten counts were recorded for this clonotype. The V gene is TRBV7-3, the J gene TRBJ2-1; D might be TRBD1 or TRBD2, each matching 5 bases. Trimming removed 2 bases from V and 1 base from J, with 9 bases in between. Germline V lookup: CDR1 SGHTA, CDR2 FQGTGA. The CDR3 is made up of 15 amino acids. This CDR3 reads CASSLRGLSYNEQFF. CDR3 sequence (DNA): TGTGCCAGCAGCTTACGGGGCCTTTCCTACAATGAGCAGTTCTTC.

This clonotype has ten or more counts. This sequence joins TRBV30 and TRBJ2-2, with D unclear. The V gene lost 8 bases and the J gene lost 8 bases, with 12 bases spanning the gap. CDR3 length equals 11 residues. Germline V lookup: CDR1 GTSNPN, CDR2 SVGIG (reference sequence). CDR3 DNA sequence: TGTGCCCGATCAAGGGTGGGGGAGCTGTTTTTT. Amino acid sequence: CARSRVGELFF.

The chain recombines TRBV20-1 with TRBJ2-1; D is possibly TRBD1 (8 bases). The CDR3 consists of 15 residues. Germline V gene data show CDR1 as DFQATT and CDR2 as SNEGSKA (reference sequence). Trimming removed 1 base at V and 3 bases at J, with 13 bases between. The CDR3 coding sequence is TGCAGTGCTAGAGCTAACAGGGGGGGCTACAATGAGCAGTTCTTC. This gives the protein CSARANRGGYNEQFF.